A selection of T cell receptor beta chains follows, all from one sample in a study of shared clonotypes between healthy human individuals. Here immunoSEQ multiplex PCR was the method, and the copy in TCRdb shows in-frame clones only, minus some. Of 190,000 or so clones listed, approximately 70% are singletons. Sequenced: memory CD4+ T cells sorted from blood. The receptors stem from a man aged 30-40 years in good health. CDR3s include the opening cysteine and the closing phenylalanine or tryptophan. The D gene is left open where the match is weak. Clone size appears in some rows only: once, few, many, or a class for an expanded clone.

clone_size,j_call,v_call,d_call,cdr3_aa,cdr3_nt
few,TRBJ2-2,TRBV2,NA,CASSVGLYTGELFF,TGTGCCAGCAGTGTGGGACTCTACACCGGGGAGCTGTTTTTT
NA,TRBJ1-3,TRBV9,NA,CASSVEGLGNTIYF,TGTGCCAGCAGCGTAGAGGGATTGGGAAACACCATATATTTT
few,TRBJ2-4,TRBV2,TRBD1,CASSARQGANIQYF,TGTGCCAGCAGCGCTAGACAGGGGGCAAACATTCAGTACTTC
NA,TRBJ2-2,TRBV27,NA,CASASHTGSNTGELFF,TGTGCCAGCGCCTCCCACACAGGGTCAAACACCGGGGAGCTGTTTTTT
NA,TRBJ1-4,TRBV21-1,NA,CASSSRTGKKEKLFF,TGTGCCAGCAGCTCTCGGACAGGGAAAAAGGAAAAACTGTTTTTT
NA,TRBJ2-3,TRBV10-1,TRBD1,CASGPGGSGFTQYF,TGCGCCAGCGGACCAGGGGGCTCGGGGTTTACGCAGTATTTT
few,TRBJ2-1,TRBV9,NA,CASSEDSHNEQFF,TGTGCCAGCAGTGAGGACAGCCACAATGAGCAGTTCTTC
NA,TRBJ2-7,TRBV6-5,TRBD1,CASSYGTGPYEQYF,TGTGCCAGCAGTTACGGGACAGGGCCCTACGAGCAGTACTTC
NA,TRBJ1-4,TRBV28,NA,CASSLEFGEGEKLFF,TGTGCCAGCAGTTTAGAATTCGGGGAAGGCGAAAAACTGTTTTTT
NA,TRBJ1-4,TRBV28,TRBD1,CASSKTGTVNEKLFF,TGTGCCAGCAGCAAAACCGGGACAGTAAACGAAAAACTGTTTTTT
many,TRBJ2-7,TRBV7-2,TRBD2,CASSPRGGRYYEQYF,TGTGCCAGCAGCCCCCGGGGCGGGAGGTACTACGAGCAGTACTTC
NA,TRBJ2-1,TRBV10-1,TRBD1,CASSDVLTGLNEQFF,TGCGCCAGCAGTGATGTTTTGACAGGGCTCAATGAGCAGTTCTTC
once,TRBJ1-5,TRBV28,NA,CASSLSQFRAGQPQHF,TGTGCCAGCAGTTTATCCCAGTTCCGAGCGGGTCAGCCCCAGCATTTT
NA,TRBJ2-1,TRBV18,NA,CASSQQGYTEQFF,TGTGCCAGCTCACAACAGGGTTATACTGAGCAGTTCTTC
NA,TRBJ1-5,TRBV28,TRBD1,CASRKGGHVGQPQHF,TGTGCCAGCAGAAAAGGGGGCCATGTGGGTCAGCCCCAGCATTTT
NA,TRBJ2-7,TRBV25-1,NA,CASQSVGRLGAYEQYF,TGTGCCAGTCAAAGTGTGGGTCGGCTCGGAGCCTACGAGCAGTACTTC
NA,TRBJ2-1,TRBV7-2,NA,CASSPILPGLYNEQFF,TGTGCCAGCAGCCCGATTTTACCGGGACTCTACAATGAGCAGTTCTTC
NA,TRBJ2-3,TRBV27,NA,CASSGTRAITDTQYF,TGTGCCAGCAGTGGGACCCGAGCAATCACAGATACGCAGTATTTT
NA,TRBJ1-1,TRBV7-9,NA,CASSSGEGTTEAFF,TGTGCCAGCAGCTCAGGGGAGGGTACCACTGAAGCTTTCTTT
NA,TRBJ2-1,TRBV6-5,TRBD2,CASRGEGRNEQFF,TGTGCCAGCAGGGGGGAGGGGAGGAATGAGCAGTTCTTC
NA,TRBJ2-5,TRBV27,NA,CASGVTQGRGTQYF,TGTGCCAGTGGAGTAACACAGGGTCGTGGGACCCAGTACTTC
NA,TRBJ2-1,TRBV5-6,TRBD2,CASSYPPYYSGSSSDEQFF,TGTGCCAGCAGCTACCCTCCTTACTATAGCGGGAGTTCTTCGGATGAGCAGTTCTTC
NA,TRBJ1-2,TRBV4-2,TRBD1,CASSQNRGRAYGYTF,TGTGCCAGCAGCCAAAACAGGGGGCGCGCCTATGGCTACACCTTC
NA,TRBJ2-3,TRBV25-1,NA,CASTKARGGDTQYF,TGTGCCAGCACCAAAGCACGAGGGGGTGATACGCAGTATTTT
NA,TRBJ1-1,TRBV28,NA,CASSLVGFTTGAFF,TGTGCCAGCAGTTTAGTCGGTTTCACCACGGGAGCTTTCTTT
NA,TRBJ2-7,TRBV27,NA,CASRLNSLLSYEQYF,TGTGCCAGCAGATTAAACTCCCTCCTCTCCTACGAGCAGTACTTC
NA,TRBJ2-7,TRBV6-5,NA,CASMAATYEQYF,TGTGCCAGCATGGCGGCCACCTACGAGCAGTACTTC
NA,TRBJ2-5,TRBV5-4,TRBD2,CASSREGRETQYF,TGTGCCAGCAGCCGGGAGGGGAGGGAGACCCAGTACTTC
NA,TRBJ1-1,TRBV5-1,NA,CASSLSGQNTEAFF,TGCGCCAGCAGCTTATCTGGACAGAACACTGAAGCTTTCTTT
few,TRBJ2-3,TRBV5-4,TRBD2,CASSLGLAGVGDTQYF,TGTGCCAGCAGCTTGGGGCTAGCGGGGGTGGGGGATACGCAGTATTTT
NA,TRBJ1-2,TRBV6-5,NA,CASSYGGQGYGYTF,TGTGCCAGCAGTTACGGGGGGCAGGGGTATGGCTACACCTTC
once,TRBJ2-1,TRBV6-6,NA,CASTKKASYNEQFF,TGTGCCAGCACCAAAAAAGCCTCCTACAATGAGCAGTTCTTC
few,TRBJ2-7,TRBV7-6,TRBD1,CASSLGLGQNSEQYF,TGTGCCAGCAGCTTAGGTCTGGGACAGAACTCCGAGCAGTACTTC
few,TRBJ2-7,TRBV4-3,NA,CASSPTWGDEQYF,TGCGCCAGCAGCCCTACCTGGGGAGACGAGCAGTACTTC
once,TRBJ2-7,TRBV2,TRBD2,CASSSPSGSYLSYEQYF,TGTGCCAGCAGCTCACCTAGCGGGAGCTACCTCTCCTACGAGCAGTACTTC
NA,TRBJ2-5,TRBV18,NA,CASSPLQGIGIAETQYF,TGTGCCAGCTCACCTCTACAGGGTATCGGGATCGCTGAGACCCAGTACTTC
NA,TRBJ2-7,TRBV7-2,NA,CASSLGMGTYEQYF,TGTGCCAGCAGCTTAGGCATGGGTACCTACGAGCAGTACTTC
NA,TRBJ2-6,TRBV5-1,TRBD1,CASSYWARRTGASGANVLTF,TGCGCCAGCAGTTATTGGGCCCGGCGGACAGGGGCATCTGGGGCCAACGTCCTGACTTTC
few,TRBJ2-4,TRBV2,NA,CASSVGENIQYF,TGTGCCAGCAGTGTCGGGGAAAACATTCAGTACTTC